The clone carrying this TCR beta chain appeared a single time. The source of the sample is a study of blood T cell repertoires in COVID-19. Study-level information: PBMCs, B-cell-depleted T cells, or T cells were the source of the cDNA or gDNA that made up the material.

V lost 5 bases, J lost 7 bases, and 20 bases lay in between. CDR3 length: 16 amino acids. Germline V lookup: CDR1 SEHNR, CDR2 FQNEAQ (reference sequence). Per the original data handling: Cell counts per sample came from amplifying reference gene primers. The repertoire was sequenced with immunoSEQ multiplex PCR; TCRdb's copy has only in-frame clones and lacks some. For V, J and clone size, that table is used; D and trimming come from the DNA. In the table there are 150,000 or so clones, 84% of which are singletons. Sequencing was performed on peripheral blood. The TCR originated in a man between 18 and 29 years old with active or convalescent COVID-19. The V and J genes are TRBV7-9 and TRBJ2-2, with a possible D match to TRBD1 (6 bases). The CDR3 DNA reads as TGTGCCAGCAGCCCGGGGCCGGGACAACGAGTCGGGGAGCTGTTTTTT. Amino acid sequence: CASSPGPGQRVGELFF.